The 8 T cell receptor beta chains below were found in one sample sequenced in a study of blood T cell repertoires in COVID-19. Produced via immunoSEQ multiplex PCR; TCRdb's table is partial and in-frame only. The sample has roughly 140,000 clones; approximately 88% are singletons. The source material was peripheral blood. These receptors originate from a woman in her fifties or sixties with acute or convalescent COVID-19.

The rearrangement joins TRBV25-1 to TRBJ1-4; 8 bases match TRBD1. The trim removed 7 bases at V and 4 bases at J, leaving 5 bases unmatched. Looked up from germline, CDR1 is MGHDK and CDR2 is SYGVNS. This CDR3 has 14 residues. The CDR3 nucleotides are TGTGCCAGCACCCAGGGGGCGGGTAATGAAAAACTGTTTTTT. Translated, it gives CASTQGAGNEKLFF.

The chain carries TRBV15 and TRBJ2-3, with 10 bases fitting TRBD2. CDR3 size: 16 residues. The trim removed 1 base at V and 5 bases at J, leaving 6 bases unmatched. Germline CDR1 reads LNHNV; CDR2 reads YYDKDF (reference sequence). CDR3: CATSRGSAGGEDTQYF. As DNA, the CDR3 is TGTGCCACCAGCAGAGGGTCAGCGGGAGGGGAAGATACGCAGTATTTT.

The rearrangement joins TRBV7-3 to TRBJ1-6, with D unclear. V dropped 5 bases and J dropped 4 bases, with 3 bases sitting between them. The length of the CDR3 is 12 residues. Per germline, CDR1 SGHTA and CDR2 FQGTGA. The CDR3, as DNA: TGTGCCAGCAGCCCTTATAATTCACCCCTCCACTTT. It encodes CASSPYNSPLHF.

Comment on this clone: At one end, the junction sequence differs from germline, possibly due to a read error. CDR3 bases: TGTGCCACGCAGGGGGTTAACTACGGCTACACCTTC. This gives the protein CATQGVNYGYTF. The chain couples TRBV10-3 to TRBJ1-2; 7 bases map to TRBD1. The CDR3 is made up of 12 amino acids. In germline, CDR1 is ENHRY, CDR2 SYGVKD.

The J gene is TRBJ2-3, the V gene TRBV3-1 (or the pseudogene TRBV3-2); the match to TRBD2 covers 12 bases. The V and J ends lost 0 bases and 5 bases, in that order; junction bases with no gene match: 9. The CDR3 covers 18 residues. Germline V gene lookup returns CDR1 LGHDT and CDR2 YNNKEL (reference sequence). The CDR3, as DNA: TGTGCCAGCAGCCAAGAGGACCTAGCGGGGGGGCTGGGAGATACGCAGTATTTT. Its protein is CASSQEDLAGGLGDTQYF.

The rearrangement uses TRBV28 and TRBJ1-1; 9 bases are shared with TRBD1. The CDR3 runs to 15 residues. The V gene's germline CDR1 is MDHEN and CDR2 SYDVKM. With 8 bases clipped from V and 5 bases from J, the junction kept 12 bases outside the gene matches. CDR3 protein: CASVPPDRGRTEAFF. CDR3 bases: TGTGCCAGCGTTCCTCCGGACAGGGGCAGGACTGAAGCTTTCTTT.

This chain uses TRBV20-1 with TRBJ1-3; the D gene is possibly TRBD1 (6 bases). V lost 3 bases and J 9 bases, leaving 18 bases between the germline ends. The CDR3 sequence is 14 residues long. Germline V lookup: CDR1 DFQATT, CDR2 SNEGSKA (reference sequence). The CDR3 coding sequence is TGCAGTGCTAGTTTTCAGGGGCCCCCGGCCACCATATATTTT. Residues: CSASFQGPPATIYF.

The chain has TRBV5-1 and TRBJ2-5, with TRBD1 identical over 10 bases. Germline assignment: CDR1 SGHRS and CDR2 YFSETQ. The junction had 2 bases not matched to a gene; V was cut back by 2 bases and J by 4 bases. This CDR3 has 14 amino acids. The CDR3 loop reads CASSFDRGRETQYF. The DNA of the CDR3 is TGCGCCAGCAGCTTCGACAGGGGGCGAGAGACCCAGTACTTC. Complete variable domain (other parts from reference TRBV5-1 and TRBJ2-5): KAGVTQTPRYLIKTRGQQVTLSCSPISGHRSVSWYQQTPGQGLQFLFEYFSETQRNKGNFPGRFSGRQFSNSRSEMNVSTLELGDSALYLCASSFDRGRETQYFGPGTRLLVL.